These T cell receptor beta chains were read from a single sample in a study of identical twins. TCRdb reprocessed the 5' RACE reads via MiXCR and lists one record per CDR3 protein. The sample carries roughly 250,000 distinct CDR3 sequences, 11% to 15% recorded once. The sequencing sample was made of memory (CD45RO+) T cells sorted from blood. The receptors stem from a woman between 18 and 29 years old in good health. The CDR3 runs from the conserved cysteine through the conserved F or W. A D gene is named only where the DNA matches it firmly. Clone size, where shown, is once, few, many, or a class for clones that have expanded.

clone_size	d_call	v_call	j_call	cdr3_nt	cdr3_aa
few	TRBD1	TRBV5-1	TRBJ2-2	TGCGCCAGCAGACCAGACAGGGGTGGCACCGGGGAGCTGTTTTTT	CASRPDRGGTGELFF
many	TRBD2	TRBV15	TRBJ2-5	TGTGCCACCAGCAGCGCCGAAGCGGGGGGACTCCAAGAGACCCAGTACTTC	CATSSAEAGGLQETQYF
few	.	TRBV6-2/TRBV6-3	TRBJ2-1	TGTGCCAGCAGCGACGATGGCGATGAGCAGTTCTTC	CASSDDGDEQFF
many	.	TRBV27	TRBJ2-6	TGTGCCAGCAGACGGATCTCTGGGGCCAACGTCCTGACTTTC	CASRRISGANVLTF
.	.	TRBV3-1	TRBJ1-2	TGTGCCAGCAGCCAAGATGGGATCCGGGGCTACACCTTC	CASSQDGIRGYTF
.	.	TRBV5-5	TRBJ1-2	TGTGCCAGCAGCTTGCGTTGGCAGGGGAACTATGGCTACACCTTC	CASSLRWQGNYGYTF
.	.	TRBV7-2	TRBJ2-3	TGTGCCAGCAGCTTCCAGAACGGGCGGTACACAGATACGCAGTATTTT	CASSFQNGRYTDTQYF
.	TRBD2	TRBV12-3/TRBV12-4	TRBJ2-1	TGTGCCAGCAGCGCTAGCGGGGCGTACAATGAGCAGTTCTTC	CASSASGAYNEQFF
few	.	TRBV20-1	TRBJ2-5	TGCAGTGCTCGGGCAGGGGATCGGGAGACCCAGTACTTC	CSARAGDRETQYF
few	TRBD1	TRBV9	TRBJ1-2	TGTGCCAGCAGCACTTCCGGGACAGCTTTTTATGGCTACACCTTC	CASSTSGTAFYGYTF
.	.	TRBV12-3/TRBV12-4	TRBJ2-1	TGTGCCAGCAGTTTGCTAGTTGGGGATGTTGAGCAGTTCTTC	CASSLLVGDVEQFF
.	.	TRBV15	TRBJ2-4	TGTGCCACCAGCAGAGACCTAATTGAGTCGTCCATTCAGTACTTC	CATSRDLIESSIQYF
many	.	TRBV6-5	TRBJ2-7	TGTGCCAGCAGTTACCCTCCCTTCTACGAGCAGTACTTC	CASSYPPFYEQYF
few	TRBD2	TRBV11-2	TRBJ2-1	TGTGCCAGCAGCTTTACTAGCGGGGCACGGGATGAGCAGTTCTTC	CASSFTSGARDEQFF
many	TRBD1	TRBV6-5	TRBJ2-3	TGTGCCAGCAGTTATACCGGGACAGGGGTAACAGATACGCAGTATTTT	CASSYTGTGVTDTQYF
.	.	TRBV18	TRBJ2-7	TGTGCCAGCTCACCAAATGGAGGCGAGCAGTACTTC	CASSPNGGEQYF
.	TRBD2	TRBV9	TRBJ2-7	TGTGCCAGCAGCGTAAGAGTTAGAGGCGGGAGAAAAAAGAACGAGCAGTACTTC	CASSVRVRGGRKKNEQYF
few	.	TRBV20-1	TRBJ2-7	TGCAGTGCTGGCGACAAGGGCTACGAGCAGTACTTC	CSAGDKGYEQYF
.	TRBD2	TRBV20-1	TRBJ2-3	TGCAGTGCTTCTAGCGGGAGAGCAGATACGCAGTATTTT	CSASSGRADTQYF
.	.	TRBV7-3	TRBJ1-1	TGTGCCAGCACCCTAACCAGGGGAGATGGGACTGAAGCTTTCTTT	CASTLTRGDGTEAFF
many	.	TRBV12-3/TRBV12-4	TRBJ2-7	TGTGCCAGCAGTCCGGGGAGGAGGCACGAGCAGTACTTC	CASSPGRRHEQYF
.	TRBD2	TRBV20-1	TRBJ2-1	TGCAGTGCTAGAGAGGAGGGGACTAGCGGGAGGGTGGGGTCCTACAATGAGCAGTTCTTC	CSAREEGTSGRVGSYNEQFF
few	TRBD1	TRBV10-3	TRBJ2-5	TGTGCCATCAGTGCTAAGACAGGGGGCCAAGAGACCCAGTACTTC	CAISAKTGGQETQYF